This T cell receptor beta chain stems from a study of T cells in Graves' hyperthyroidism and ophthalmopathy. RNA transcripts were the template for amplifying TCR beta CDR3 regions. Initially, a first-round RT-PCR of the TCR CDR3 employed the HTBI primer set. Each CDR3 protein gets one entry after TCRdb re-called the multiplex PCR reads with MiXCR. The sample lists about 400,000 distinct CDR3 sequences; about 15% were seen once. Trimming shortened V by 0 bases and J by 9 bases, and 15 bases separated the two germline ends. The germline CDR1 and CDR2 sequences are LNHDA and SQIVND (reference sequence). The CDR3 loop spans 15 amino acids. Concerning this clonotype itself: The antigen is unknown.

The study defined stable Graves' hyperthyroidism as no ophthalmopathy progression within 18 months. Clinical symptoms, serum thyroxine, TRAb, thyroid ultrasound and orbital computed tomography established diagnosis. The authors took PBMCs from roughly 9.3 ml fresh peripheral blood. General study results and limits: Peripheral blood also featured most of the thyroid clonotypes expanded above 0.001.

This TCR was recovered from a young woman with Graves' hyperthyroidism. This chain joins TRBV19 and TRBJ2-4; unclear D gene. Source material: blood. In DNA form, the CDR3 reads TGTGCCAGTAGTATAGAGGCACACGCATGGGGCATTCAGTACTTC. Translation gives CASSIEAHAWGIQYF.